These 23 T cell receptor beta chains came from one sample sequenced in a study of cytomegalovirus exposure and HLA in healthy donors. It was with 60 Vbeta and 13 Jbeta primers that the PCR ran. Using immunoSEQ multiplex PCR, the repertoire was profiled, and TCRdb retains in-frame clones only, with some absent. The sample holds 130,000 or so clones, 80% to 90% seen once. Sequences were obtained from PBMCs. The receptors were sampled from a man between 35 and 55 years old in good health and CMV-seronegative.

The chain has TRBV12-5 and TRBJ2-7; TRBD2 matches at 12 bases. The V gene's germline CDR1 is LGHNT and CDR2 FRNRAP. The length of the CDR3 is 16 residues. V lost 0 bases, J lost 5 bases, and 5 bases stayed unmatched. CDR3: CASGLVLGLAGHEQYF. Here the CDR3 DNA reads TGTGCTAGTGGTTTGGTACTGGGACTAGCGGGTCACGAGCAGTACTTC.

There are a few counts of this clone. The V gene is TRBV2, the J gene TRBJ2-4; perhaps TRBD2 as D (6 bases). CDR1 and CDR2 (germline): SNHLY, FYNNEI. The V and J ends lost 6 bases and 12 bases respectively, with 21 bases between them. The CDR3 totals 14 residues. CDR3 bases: TGTGCCAGCAGCCCTGGGTCTAGCGCCCCCAGTCAGTACTTC. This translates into CASSPGSSAPSQYF. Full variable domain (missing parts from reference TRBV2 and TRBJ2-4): EPEVTQTPSHQVTQMGQEVILRCVPISNHLYFYWYRQILGQKVEFLVSFYNNEISEKSEIFDDQFSVERPDGSNFTLKIRSTKLEDSAMYFCASSPGSSAPSQYFGAGTRLSVL.

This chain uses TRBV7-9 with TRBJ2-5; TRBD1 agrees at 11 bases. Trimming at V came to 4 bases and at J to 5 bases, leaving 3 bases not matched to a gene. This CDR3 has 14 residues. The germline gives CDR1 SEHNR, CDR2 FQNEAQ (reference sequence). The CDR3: CASSWTGGSETQYF. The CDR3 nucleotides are TGTGCCAGCAGCTGGACAGGGGGCTCGGAGACCCAGTACTTC.

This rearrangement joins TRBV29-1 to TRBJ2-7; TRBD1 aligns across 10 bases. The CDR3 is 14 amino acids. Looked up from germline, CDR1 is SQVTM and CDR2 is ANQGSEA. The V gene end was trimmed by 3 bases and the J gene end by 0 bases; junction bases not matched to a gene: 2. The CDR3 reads CSVDGTGASYEQYF. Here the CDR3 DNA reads TGCAGCGTTGACGGGACAGGGGCCTCCTACGAGCAGTACTTC.

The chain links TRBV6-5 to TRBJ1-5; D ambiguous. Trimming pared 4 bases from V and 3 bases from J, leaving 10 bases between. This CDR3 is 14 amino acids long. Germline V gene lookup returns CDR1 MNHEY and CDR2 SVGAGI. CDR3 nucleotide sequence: TGTGCCAGCAGTTCAGGCAATGACAATCAGCCCCAGCATTTT. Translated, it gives CASSSGNDNQPQHF.

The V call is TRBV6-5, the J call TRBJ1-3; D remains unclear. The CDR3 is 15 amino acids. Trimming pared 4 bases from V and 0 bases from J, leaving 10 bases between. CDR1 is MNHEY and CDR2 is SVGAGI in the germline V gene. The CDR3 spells CASSSSGFSGNTIYF. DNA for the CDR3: TGTGCCAGCAGTTCATCAGGATTCTCTGGAAACACCATATATTTT.

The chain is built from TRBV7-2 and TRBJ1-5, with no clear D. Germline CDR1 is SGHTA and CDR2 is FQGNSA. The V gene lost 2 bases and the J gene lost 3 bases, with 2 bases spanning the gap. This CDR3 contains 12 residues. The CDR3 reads CASSLLNQPQHF. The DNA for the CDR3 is TGTGCCAGCAGCTTACTCAATCAGCCCCAGCATTTT. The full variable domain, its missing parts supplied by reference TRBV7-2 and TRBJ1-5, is GAGVSQSPSNKVTEKGKDVELRCDPISGHTALYWYRQSLGQGLEFLIYFQGNSAPDKSGLPSDRFSAERTGGSVSTLTIQRTQQEDSAVYLCASSLLNQPQHFGDGTRLSIL.

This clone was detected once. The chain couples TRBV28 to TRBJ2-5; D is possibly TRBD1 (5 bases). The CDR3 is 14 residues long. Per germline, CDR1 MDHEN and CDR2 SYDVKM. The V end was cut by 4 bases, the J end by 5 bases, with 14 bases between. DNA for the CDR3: TGTGCCAGCAGTTCCCCCCAGGGCAGGGAGACCCAGTACTTC. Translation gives CASSSPQGRETQYF.

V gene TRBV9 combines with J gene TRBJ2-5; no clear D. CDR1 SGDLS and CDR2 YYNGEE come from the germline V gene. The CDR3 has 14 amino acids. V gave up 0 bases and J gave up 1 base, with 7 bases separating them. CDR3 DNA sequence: TGTGCCAGCAGCGTAGGATGGGCCCAAGAGACCCAGTACTTC. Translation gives CASSVGWAQETQYF.

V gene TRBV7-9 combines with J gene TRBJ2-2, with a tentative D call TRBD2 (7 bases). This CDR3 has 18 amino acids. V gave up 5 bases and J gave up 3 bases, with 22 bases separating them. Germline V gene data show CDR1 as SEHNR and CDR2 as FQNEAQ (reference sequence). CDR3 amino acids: CASSPKVGGGFYTGELFF. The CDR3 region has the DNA TGTGCCAGCAGCCCCAAAGTGGGGGGGGGCTTTTACACCGGGGAGCTGTTTTTT.

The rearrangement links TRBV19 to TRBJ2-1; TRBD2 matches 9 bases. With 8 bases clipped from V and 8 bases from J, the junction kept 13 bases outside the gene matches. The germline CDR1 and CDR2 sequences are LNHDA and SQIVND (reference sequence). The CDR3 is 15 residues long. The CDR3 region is CASRITGTSIDEQFF. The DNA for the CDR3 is TGTGCCAGTCGGATCACCGGGACTAGCATTGATGAGCAGTTCTTC.

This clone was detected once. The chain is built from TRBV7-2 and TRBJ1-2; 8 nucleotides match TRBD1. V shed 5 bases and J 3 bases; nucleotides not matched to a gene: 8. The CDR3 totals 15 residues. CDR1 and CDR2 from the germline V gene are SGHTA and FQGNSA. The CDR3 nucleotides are TGTGCCAGCAGCCCCCCGACAGGGGTTTACTATGGCTACACCTTC. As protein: CASSPPTGVYYGYTF.

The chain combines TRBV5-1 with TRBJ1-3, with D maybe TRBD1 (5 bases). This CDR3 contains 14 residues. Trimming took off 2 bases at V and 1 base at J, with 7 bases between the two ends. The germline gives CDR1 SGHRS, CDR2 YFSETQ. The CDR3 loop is CASSFSGSGNTIYF. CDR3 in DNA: TGCGCCAGCAGCTTCTCAGGGTCTGGAAACACCATATATTTT.

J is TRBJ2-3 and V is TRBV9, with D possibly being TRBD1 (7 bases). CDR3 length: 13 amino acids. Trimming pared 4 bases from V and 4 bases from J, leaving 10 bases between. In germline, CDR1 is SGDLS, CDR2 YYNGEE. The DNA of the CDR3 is TGTGCCAGCAGCCCCAGGGGGGCAGATACGCAGTATTTT. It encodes CASSPRGADTQYF. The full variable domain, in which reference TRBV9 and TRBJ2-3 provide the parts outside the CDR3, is DSGVTQTPKHLITATGQRVTLRCSPRSGDLSVYWYQQSLDQGLQFLIQYYNGEERAKGNILERFSAQQFPDLHSELNLSSLELGDSALYFCASSPRGADTQYFGPGTRLTVL.

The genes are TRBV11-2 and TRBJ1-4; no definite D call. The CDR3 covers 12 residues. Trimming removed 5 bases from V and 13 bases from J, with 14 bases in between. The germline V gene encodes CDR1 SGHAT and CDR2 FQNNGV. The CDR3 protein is CASSLLTKGLFF. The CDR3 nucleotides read TGTGCCAGCAGCCTCTTGACTAAGGGACTGTTTTTT.

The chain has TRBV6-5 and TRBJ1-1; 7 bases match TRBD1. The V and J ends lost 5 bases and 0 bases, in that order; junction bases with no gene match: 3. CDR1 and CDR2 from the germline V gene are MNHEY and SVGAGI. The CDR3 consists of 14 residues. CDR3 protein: CASSIDRVNTEAFF. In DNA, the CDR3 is TGTGCCAGCAGTATCGACAGGGTGAACACTGAAGCTTTCTTT.

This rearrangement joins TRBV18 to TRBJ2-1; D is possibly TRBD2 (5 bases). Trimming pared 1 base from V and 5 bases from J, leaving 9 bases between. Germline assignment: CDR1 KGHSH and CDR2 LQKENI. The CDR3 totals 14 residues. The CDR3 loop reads CASSPLTSNNEQFF. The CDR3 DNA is TGTGCCAGCTCACCACTTACTAGTAACAATGAGCAGTTCTTC.

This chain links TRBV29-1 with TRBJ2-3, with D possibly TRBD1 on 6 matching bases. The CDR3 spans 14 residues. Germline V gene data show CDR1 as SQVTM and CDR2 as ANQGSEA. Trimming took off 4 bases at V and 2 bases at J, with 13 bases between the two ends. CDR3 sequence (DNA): TGCAGCGTTGTAACCAGGGGCCACACAGATACGCAGTATTTT. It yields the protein CSVVTRGHTDTQYF.

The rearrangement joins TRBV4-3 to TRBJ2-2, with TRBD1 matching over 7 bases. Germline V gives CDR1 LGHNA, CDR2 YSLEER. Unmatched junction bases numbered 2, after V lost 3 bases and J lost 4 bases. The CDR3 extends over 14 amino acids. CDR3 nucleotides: TGCGCCAGCAGCCACGGGACAGCCACCGGGGAGCTGTTTTTT. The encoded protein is CASSHGTATGELFF.

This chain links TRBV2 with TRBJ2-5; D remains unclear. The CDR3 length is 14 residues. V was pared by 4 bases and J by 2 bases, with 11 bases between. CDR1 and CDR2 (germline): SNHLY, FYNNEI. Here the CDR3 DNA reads TGTGCCAGCAGTGGCCGCCAGATTCAAGAGACCCAGTACTTC. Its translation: CASSGRQIQETQYF.

The CDR3 DNA follows: TGTGCCAGCAGCTTATTCCGGGGTACCTACAATGAGCAGTTCTTC. Translated, it gives CASSLFRGTYNEQFF. V and J are TRBV7-2 and TRBJ2-1; perhaps TRBD2 as D (5 bases). This CDR3 is built from 15 residues. V was trimmed by 2 bases and J by 2 bases, leaving 10 bases between them. Germline V gene lookup returns CDR1 SGHTA and CDR2 FQGNSA.

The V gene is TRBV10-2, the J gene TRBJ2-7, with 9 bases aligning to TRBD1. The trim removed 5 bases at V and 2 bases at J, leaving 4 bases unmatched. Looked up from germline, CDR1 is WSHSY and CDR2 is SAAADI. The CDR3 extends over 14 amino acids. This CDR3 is CASSTGTGTYEQYF. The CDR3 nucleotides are TGCGCCAGCAGTACCGGGACAGGGACCTACGAGCAGTACTTC.

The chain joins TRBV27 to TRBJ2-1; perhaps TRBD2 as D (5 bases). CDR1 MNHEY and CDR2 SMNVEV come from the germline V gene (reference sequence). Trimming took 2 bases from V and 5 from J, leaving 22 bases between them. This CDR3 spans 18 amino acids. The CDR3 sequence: CASSLDLGGFLEDNEQFF. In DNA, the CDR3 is TGTGCCAGCAGTTTAGATTTGGGTGGGTTTCTGGAGGACAATGAGCAGTTCTTC.